The source of this T cell receptor (beta chain) is a study of blood T cells in healthy people across ages. Study-wide context: Template switching recovered approximately one barcoded beta molecule for every two T cells.

This CDR3 is 14 amino acids long. From germline, CDR1 is DFQATT and CDR2 SNEGSKA (reference sequence). Only one count was recorded for this clonotype. A second about 7 to 11 cycle PCR used barcoded and J-beta primers. A tag from a template-switch adaptor with 12 random nucleotides marked each cDNA molecule. MiXCR, applied by TCRdb to the 5' RACE reads, yields one record per CDR3 protein. This repertoire shows approximately 730,000 distinct CDR3 sequences, roughly 45% found once; its top ten account for 20%. The sample was blood. This TCR was sampled from a woman aged 55-75 years in good health. The chain recombines TRBV20-1 with TRBJ2-5; TRBD1 or TRBD2 may be the D gene (5 bases each). TRBJ2-7 explains the end of the DNA better; the J call may be wrong. The CDR3 spells CSARLRDRAYEQYF. Here the CDR3 DNA reads TGCAGTGCTAGACTCCGGGACCGCGCCTACGAGCAGTACTTC.